These T cell receptor beta chains were read from a single sample in a study of blood T cells in healthy people across ages. TCRdb re-analysed the 5' RACE reads in MiXCR, keeping a single row per CDR3 protein. The profile shows about 1.8 million distinct CDR3 sequences, around 48% of them singletons. The specimen was blood. The receptors originated from a woman aged 40 to 49 in good health. The CDR3 runs from the conserved cysteine through the conserved F or W. Each record gives: D gene, V gene, J gene, clone size, CDR3 protein, CDR3 DNA. D genes are given only for firm matches. The size field is filled for only some rows; it gives once, few, many or a size class.

D: -; V: TRBV27; J: TRBJ2-7; size: -; CDR3: CASSLYYSSYEQYF; DNA: TGTGCCAGCAGTCTCTACTATAGCTCCTACGAGCAGTACTTC
D: -; V: TRBV11-2; J: TRBJ2-7; size: -; CDR3: CASSGDTNYEQYF; DNA: TGTGCCAGCAGCGGGGACACCAACTACGAGCAGTACTTC
D: -; V: TRBV6-5; J: TRBJ2-7; size: -; CDR3: CASSYSGAQNYEQYF; DNA: TGTGCCAGCAGTTACTCGGGGGCCCAGAACTACGAGCAGTACTTC
D: -; V: TRBV20-1; J: TRBJ2-5; size: -; CDR3: CSARDRGLGLRETQYF; DNA: TGCAGTGCTAGAGATCGGGGCCTCGGACTAAGAGAGACCCAGTACTTC
D: -; V: TRBV6-1; J: TRBJ2-1; size: few; CDR3: CASDRTNNEQFF; DNA: TGTGCCAGCGATAGGACGAACAATGAGCAGTTCTTC
D: -; V: TRBV12-3/TRBV12-4; J: TRBJ1-5; size: -; CDR3: CASSLGPLYQPQHF; DNA: TGTGCCAGCAGTTTAGGTCCTTTGTATCAGCCCCAGCATTTT
D: TRBD1; V: TRBV4-1; J: TRBJ1-2; size: -; CDR3: CASSQENRGFNGYTF; DNA: TGCGCCAGCAGCCAAGAAAACAGGGGATTCAATGGCTACACCTTC
D: TRBD1; V: TRBV11-1; J: TRBJ2-1; size: -; CDR3: CASSLNLGTGINEQFF; DNA: TGTGCCAGCAGCTTAAATTTAGGGACAGGGATTAATGAGCAGTTCTTC
D: TRBD1; V: TRBV4-2; J: TRBJ2-5; size: -; CDR3: CASSQGGTDQETQYF; DNA: TGTGCCAGCAGCCAAGGTGGGACAGACCAAGAGACCCAGTACTTC
D: -; V: TRBV7-9; J: TRBJ2-5; size: few; CDR3: CASSPKDQETQYF; DNA: TGTGCCAGCAGCCCCAAGGACCAAGAGACCCAGTACTTC
D: TRBD1; V: TRBV28; J: TRBJ1-2; size: -; CDR3: CASSPGQGPGGYGYTF; DNA: TGTGCCAGCTCCCCGGGACAGGGGCCCGGGGGCTATGGCTACACCTTC
D: TRBD1; V: TRBV20-1; J: TRBJ2-1; size: -; CDR3: CSTRGGPYNEQFF; DNA: TGCAGTACGAGAGGGGGCCCCTACAATGAGCAGTTCTTC
D: TRBD1; V: TRBV6-6; J: TRBJ2-7; size: few; CDR3: CASSSYIQDREQYF; DNA: TGTGCCAGCAGCAGTTACATCCAGGACAGGGAGCAGTACTTC
D: TRBD2; V: TRBV7-2; J: TRBJ2-5; size: few; CDR3: CASFPGTQRGPQETQYF; DNA: TGTGCCAGTTTCCCCGGGACCCAGCGGGGCCCTCAAGAGACCCAGTACTTC
D: TRBD1; V: TRBV7-9; J: TRBJ2-5; size: few; CDR3: CASSLVRTGLQETQYF; DNA: TGTGCCAGCAGCTTAGTCAGGACAGGCTTACAAGAGACCCAGTACTTC
D: TRBD1; V: TRBV10-3; J: TRBJ2-5; size: -; CDR3: CAISGTQGARTYF; DNA: TGTGCCATCAGTGGGACCCAGGGGGCCCGTACGTACTTC
D: TRBD1; V: TRBV5-6; J: TRBJ2-7; size: -; CDR3: CASSLDTGGSYNEQYF; DNA: TGTGCCAGCAGCTTGGATACAGGGGGGTCCTACAATGAGCAGTACTTC
D: -; V: TRBV10-3; J: TRBJ2-1; size: few; CDR3: CAISVYLRYGSYNEQFF; DNA: TGTGCCATCAGTGTTTATCTTCGTTACGGCTCCTACAATGAGCAGTTCTTC
D: -; V: TRBV19; J: TRBJ2-3; size: -; CDR3: CASSTDRDTQYF; DNA: TGTGCCAGTAGTACTGACCGAGATACGCAGTATTTT
D: -; V: TRBV7-2; J: TRBJ2-7; size: few; CDR3: CASKYREMSYEQYF; DNA: TGTGCCAGCAAATACAGGGAAATGTCCTACGAGCAGTACTTC
D: -; V: TRBV9; J: TRBJ2-1; size: -; CDR3: CASSVAAGNEQFF; DNA: TGTGCCAGCAGCGTAGCCGCCGGTAATGAGCAGTTCTTC